This TCR beta chain was retrieved from a study of cytomegalovirus exposure and HLA in healthy donors. 60 Vbeta and 13 Jbeta primers were used in PCR. Here immunoSEQ multiplex PCR was the method, and the copy in TCRdb shows in-frame clones only, minus some. The sample lists more than 100,000 clones; around three quarters were seen once. Looked up from germline, CDR1 is SGHNT and CDR2 is YENEEA. Trimming left V 2 bases short and J 5 bases short, with 12 bases between. This CDR3 comprises 14 residues. Sequenced: PBMCs. This chain joins TRBV11-3 and TRBJ1-1; no clear D. The receptor was derived from a human donor in good health. CDR3 loop: CASSLTPAKTEAFF. CDR3 DNA: TGTGCCAGCAGCTTAACCCCCGCGAAGACTGAAGCTTTCTTT.